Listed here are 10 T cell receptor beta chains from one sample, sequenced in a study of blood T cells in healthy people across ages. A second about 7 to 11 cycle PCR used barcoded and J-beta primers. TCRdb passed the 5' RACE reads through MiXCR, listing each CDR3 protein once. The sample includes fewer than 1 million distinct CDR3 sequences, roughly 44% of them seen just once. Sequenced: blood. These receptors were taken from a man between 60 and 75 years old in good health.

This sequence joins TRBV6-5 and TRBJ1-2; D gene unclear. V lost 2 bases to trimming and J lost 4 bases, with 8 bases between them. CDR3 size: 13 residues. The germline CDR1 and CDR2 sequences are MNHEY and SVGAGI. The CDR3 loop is CASSYGESYGYTF. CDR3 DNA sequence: TGTGCCAGCAGTTACGGGGAATCCTATGGCTACACCTTC.

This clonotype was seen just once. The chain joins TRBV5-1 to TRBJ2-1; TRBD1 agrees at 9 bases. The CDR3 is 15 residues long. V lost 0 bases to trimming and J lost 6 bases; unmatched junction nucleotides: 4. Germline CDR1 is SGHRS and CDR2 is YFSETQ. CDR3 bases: TGCGCCAGCAGCTTGGAAGGACAGGGGTTCAATGAGCAGTTCTTC. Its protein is CASSLEGQGFNEQFF.

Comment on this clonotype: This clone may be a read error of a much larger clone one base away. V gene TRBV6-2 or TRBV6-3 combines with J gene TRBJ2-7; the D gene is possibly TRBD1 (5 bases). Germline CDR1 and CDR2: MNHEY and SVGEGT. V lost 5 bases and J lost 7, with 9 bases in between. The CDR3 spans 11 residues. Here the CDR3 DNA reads TGTGCCAGCAGTGACAGCAATGAGCAGTACTTC. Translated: CASSDSNEQYF.

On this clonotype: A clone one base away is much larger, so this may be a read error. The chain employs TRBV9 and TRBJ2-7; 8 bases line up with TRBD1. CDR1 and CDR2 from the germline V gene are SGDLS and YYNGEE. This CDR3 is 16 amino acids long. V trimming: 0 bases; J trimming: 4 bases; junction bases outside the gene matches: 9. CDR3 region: CASSVAATGEFYEQYF. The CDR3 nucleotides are TGTGCCAGCAGCGTAGCGGCGACAGGGGAGTTTTACGAGCAGTACTTC. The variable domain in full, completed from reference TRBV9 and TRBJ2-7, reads DSGVTQTPKHLITATGQRVTLRCSPRSGDLSVYWYQQSLDQGLQFLIQYYNGEERAKGNILERFSAQQFPDLHSELNLSSLELGDSALYFCASSVAATGEFYEQYFGPGTRLTVT.

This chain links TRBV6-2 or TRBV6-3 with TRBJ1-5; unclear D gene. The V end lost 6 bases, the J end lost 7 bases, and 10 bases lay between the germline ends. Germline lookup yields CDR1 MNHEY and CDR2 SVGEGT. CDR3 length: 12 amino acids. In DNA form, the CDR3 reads TGTGCCAGCAGGAATAAAGGGCAGCCCCAGCATTTT. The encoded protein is CASRNKGQPQHF.

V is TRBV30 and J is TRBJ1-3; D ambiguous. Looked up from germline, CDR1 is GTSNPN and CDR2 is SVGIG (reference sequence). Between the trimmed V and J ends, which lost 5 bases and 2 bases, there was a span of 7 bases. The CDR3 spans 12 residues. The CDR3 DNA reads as TGTGCCTGGCCTAAGACTGGAAACACCATATATTTT. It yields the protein CAWPKTGNTIYF.

The CDR3: CASSLGGATSNQPQHF. The CDR3 DNA is TGCGCCAGCAGCCTGGGGGGGGCGACTAGCAATCAGCCCCAGCATTTT. The V gene is TRBV5-1, the J gene TRBJ1-5, with TRBD1 as a possible D gene (6 bases). The germline V and J ends were trimmed by 4 bases and 0 bases, with 14 bases remaining between them. Germline CDR1 SGHRS, CDR2 YFSETQ. This CDR3 has 16 amino acids.

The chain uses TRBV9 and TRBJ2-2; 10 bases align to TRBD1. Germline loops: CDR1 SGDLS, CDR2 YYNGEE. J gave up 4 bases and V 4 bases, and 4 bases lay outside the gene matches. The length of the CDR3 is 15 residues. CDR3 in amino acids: CASSPRDRGTGELFF. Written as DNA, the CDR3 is TGTGCCAGCAGCCCCAGGGACAGGGGCACCGGGGAGCTGTTTTTT. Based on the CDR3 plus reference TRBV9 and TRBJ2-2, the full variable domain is DSGVTQTPKHLITATGQRVTLRCSPRSGDLSVYWYQQSLDQGLQFLIQYYNGEERAKGNILERFSAQQFPDLHSELNLSSLELGDSALYFCASSPRDRGTGELFFGEGSRLTVL.

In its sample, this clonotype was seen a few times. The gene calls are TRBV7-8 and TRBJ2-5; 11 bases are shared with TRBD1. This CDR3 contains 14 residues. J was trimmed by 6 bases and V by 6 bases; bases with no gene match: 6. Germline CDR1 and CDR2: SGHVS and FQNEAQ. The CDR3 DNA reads TGTGCCAGCAGTCCGGGACAGGGGGGGCAGACCCAGTACTTC. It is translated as CASSPGQGGQTQYF.

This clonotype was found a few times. For the CDR3, the DNA is TGTGCCAGCAGCTTGAGGAACACCGGGGAGCTGTTTTTT. Translated, it gives CASSLRNTGELFF. The J gene is TRBJ2-2, the V gene TRBV13; unclear D gene. This CDR3 is 13 amino acids long. Trimming cost V 3 bases and J 1 base, with 3 bases left between them. CDR1 and CDR2 (germline): PRHDT, FYEKMQ (reference sequence).